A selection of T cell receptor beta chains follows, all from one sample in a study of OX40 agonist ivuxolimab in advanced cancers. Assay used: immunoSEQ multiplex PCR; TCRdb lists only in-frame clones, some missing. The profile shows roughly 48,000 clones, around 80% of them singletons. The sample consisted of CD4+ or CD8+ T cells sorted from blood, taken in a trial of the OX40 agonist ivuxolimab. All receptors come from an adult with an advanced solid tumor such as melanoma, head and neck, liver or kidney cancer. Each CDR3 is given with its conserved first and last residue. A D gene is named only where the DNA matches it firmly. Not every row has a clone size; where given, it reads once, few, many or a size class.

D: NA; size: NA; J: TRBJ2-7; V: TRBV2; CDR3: CASSSHVGEQYF; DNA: TGTGCCAGCAGCTCTCACGTAGGTGAGCAGTACTTC
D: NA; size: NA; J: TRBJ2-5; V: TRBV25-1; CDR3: CASSHPTGTQETQYF; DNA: TGTGCCAGCAGTCATCCGACAGGAACACAAGAGACCCAGTACTTC
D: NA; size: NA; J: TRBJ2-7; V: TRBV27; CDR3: CASSLAGHEQYF; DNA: TGTGCCAGCAGTTTAGCAGGGCACGAGCAGTACTTC
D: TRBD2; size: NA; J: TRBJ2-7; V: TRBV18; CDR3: CASYSGGLYSSYEQYF; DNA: TGTGCCAGCTACTCGGGGGGTCTGTATAGCTCCTACGAGCAGTACTTC
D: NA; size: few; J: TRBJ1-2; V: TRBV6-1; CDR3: CASSDRGVGYGYTF; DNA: TGTGCCAGCAGTGATAGAGGGGTAGGCTATGGCTACACCTTC
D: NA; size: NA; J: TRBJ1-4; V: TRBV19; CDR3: CASSTYVSNEKLFF; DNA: TGTGCCAGTAGTACTTACGTATCGAATGAAAAACTGTTTTTT
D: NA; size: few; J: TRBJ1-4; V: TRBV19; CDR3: CASTARGTYEKLFF; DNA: TGTGCCAGTACGGCTCGGGGCACGTATGAAAAACTGTTTTTT
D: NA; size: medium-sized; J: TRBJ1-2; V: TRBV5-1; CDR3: CASNAGVTNYGYTF; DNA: TGCGCCAGCAACGCCGGAGTGACTAACTATGGCTACACCTTC
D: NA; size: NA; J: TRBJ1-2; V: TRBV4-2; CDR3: CASSQDTGHGYTF; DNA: TGTGCCAGCAGCCAAGACACAGGGCATGGCTACACCTTC
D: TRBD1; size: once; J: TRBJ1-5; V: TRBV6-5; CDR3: CASSYSWTGVQPQHF; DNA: TGTGCCAGCAGTTACTCATGGACAGGGGTTCAGCCCCAGCATTTT